This T cell receptor (beta chain) appears in the sequencing data of a study of response to subunit inactivated influenza vaccine. TCRdb reprocessed the RT-PCR reads via MiXCR and lists one record per CDR3 protein. The data show roughly 460,000 distinct CDR3 sequences, roughly 9.7% seen once. This clonotype was seen only a few times. The antigen is undetermined. Findings of the study overall: There was a suggestion from the authors that each seasonal influenza vaccination recruits few new T cells.

The V end lost 7 bases, the J end lost 2 bases, and 12 bases lay between the germline ends. The CDR3 loop spans 15 amino acids. This chain connects TRBV12-3 or TRBV12-4 to TRBJ2-6; D ambiguous. This receptor was identified in a man aged 50-59 years who received an inactivated influenza vaccine. The source was PBMCs from blood, collected 35 to 45 days after vaccination. CDR3 nucleotide sequence: TGTGCCAGCACCCCAAAAGGTACTGGGGCCAACGTCCTGACTTTC. Translated: CASTPKGTGANVLTF.